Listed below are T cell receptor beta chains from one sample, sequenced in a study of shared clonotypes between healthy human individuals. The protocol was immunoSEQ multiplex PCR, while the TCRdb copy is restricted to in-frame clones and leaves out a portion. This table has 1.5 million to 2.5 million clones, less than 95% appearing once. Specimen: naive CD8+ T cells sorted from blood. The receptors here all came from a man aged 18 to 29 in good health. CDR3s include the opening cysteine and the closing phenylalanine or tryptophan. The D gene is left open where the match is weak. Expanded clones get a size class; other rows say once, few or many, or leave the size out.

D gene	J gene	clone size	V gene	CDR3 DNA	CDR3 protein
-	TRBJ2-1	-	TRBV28	TGTGCCAGCAGTCCCCCCGGCAATGAGCAGTTCTTC	CASSPPGNEQFF
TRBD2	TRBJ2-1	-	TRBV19	TGTGCCAGTGCCGGGACTAGCGGGAATGAGCAGTTCTTC	CASAGTSGNEQFF
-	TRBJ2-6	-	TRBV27	TGTGCCAGCGGCCCTAGCCCCGGGGCCAACGTCCTGACTTTC	CASGPSPGANVLTF
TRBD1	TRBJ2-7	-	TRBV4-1	TGCGCCAGCAGCCAGGAAATCGGGACAGGGGGAGCCTACGAGCAGTACTTC	CASSQEIGTGGAYEQYF
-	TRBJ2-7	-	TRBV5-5	TGTGCCAGCAGCTTAGGGACGGATACCTACGAGCAGTACTTC	CASSLGTDTYEQYF
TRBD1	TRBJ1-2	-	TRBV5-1	TGCGCCAGCAGCTTGTGGGACAGGGGAGGTGGAGAAGGCTACACCTTC	CASSLWDRGGGEGYTF
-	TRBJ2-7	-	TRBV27	TGTGCCAGCAGTTTGTTGGGACCCTACGAGCAGTACTTC	CASSLLGPYEQYF
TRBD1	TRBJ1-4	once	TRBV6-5	TGTGCCAGCAGTTACGGACAGGGCGGGGAAAAACTGTTTTTT	CASSYGQGGEKLFF
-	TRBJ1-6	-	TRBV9	TGTGCCAGCAGCGTAGTAGGCGACGGGAATTCACCCCTCCACTTT	CASSVVGDGNSPLHF
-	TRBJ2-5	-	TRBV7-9	TGTGCCAGCAGCAGTTCTTATGGAATGGTGACCCAGTACTTC	CASSSSYGMVTQYF
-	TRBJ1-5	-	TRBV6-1	TGTGCCAGCAGCCCTGACAATAGCAATCAGCCCCAGCATTTT	CASSPDNSNQPQHF
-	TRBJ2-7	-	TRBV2	TGTGCCAGCAGTGAGGGTCGGATAGAGCAGTACTTC	CASSEGRIEQYF
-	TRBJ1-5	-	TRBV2	TGTGCCAGCGTACCGGGGATTAGCAATCAGCCCCAGCATTTT	CASVPGISNQPQHF
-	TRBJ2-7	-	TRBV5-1	TGCGCCAGCAGCTTGGCCCGACAGAAAGAGCAGTACTTC	CASSLARQKEQYF
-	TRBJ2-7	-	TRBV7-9	TGTGCCAGCAGCTCGCTATACGAGCAGTACTTC	CASSSLYEQYF
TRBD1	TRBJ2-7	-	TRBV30	TGTGCCTGGAGTGTACTTATCTTCACAGGGGCCGGGGAGAGGCACGAGCAGTACTTC	CAWSVLIFTGAGERHEQYF
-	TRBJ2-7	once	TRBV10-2	TGCGCCAGCAGTGAGATGGGCAGGGCAGACTACGAGCAGTACTTC	CASSEMGRADYEQYF
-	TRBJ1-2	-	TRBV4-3	TGCGCCAGCAGCCAAGAAAGCAATCCCCTCGCTAACTATGGCTACACCTTC	CASSQESNPLANYGYTF
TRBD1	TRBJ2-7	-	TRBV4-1	TGCGCCAGCGCTGCGACAGGGAATTCCTACGAGCAGTACTTC	CASAATGNSYEQYF
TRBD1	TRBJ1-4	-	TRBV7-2	TGTGCCAGCAGCTTAGGGGACAGCGATGAAAAACTGTTTTTT	CASSLGDSDEKLFF
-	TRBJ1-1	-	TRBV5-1	TGCGCCAGCTGCCTGGGCCTGAACACTGAAGCTTTCTTT	CASCLGLNTEAFF
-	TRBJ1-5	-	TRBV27	TGTGCCAGCAGTTTAAGTGGGGTGGCGGGCAATCAGCCCCAGCATTTT	CASSLSGVAGNQPQHF
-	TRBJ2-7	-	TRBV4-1	TGCGCCAGCAGCCAAGATTTTGGCTACGAGCAGTACTTC	CASSQDFGYEQYF
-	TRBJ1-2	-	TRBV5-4	TGTGCCAGCAGGATACAGGGAAGCTATGGCTACACCTTC	CASRIQGSYGYTF
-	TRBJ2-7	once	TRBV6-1	TGTGCCAGCAGTGAAGAGGGATCCTACGAGCAGTACTTC	CASSEEGSYEQYF
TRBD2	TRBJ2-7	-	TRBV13	TGTGCCAGCAGCTCGTCGGGTAGCGGGAGTTACGAGCAGTACTTC	CASSSSGSGSYEQYF
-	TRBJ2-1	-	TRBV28	TGTGCCAGCAGCCCTGCGGAGGACAATGAGCAGTTCTTC	CASSPAEDNEQFF
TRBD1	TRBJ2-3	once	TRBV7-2	TGTGCCAGCAGCTCGCTGACAGGGGGTGCCACAGATACGCAGTATTTT	CASSSLTGGATDTQYF
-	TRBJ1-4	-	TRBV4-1	TGCGCCAGCAGCCATCAGGGCGCCCCAACTAATGAAAAACTGTTTTTT	CASSHQGAPTNEKLFF
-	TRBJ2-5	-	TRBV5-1	TGCGCCAGCAGCTTCATCGAACAAGAGACCCAGTACTTC	CASSFIEQETQYF
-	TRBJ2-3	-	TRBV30	TGTGCCTGGGTCACCTTGGCTTCTAGCACAGATACGCAGTATTTT	CAWVTLASSTDTQYF
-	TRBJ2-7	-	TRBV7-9	TGTGCCAGCAGCTTAGAAGAGTCCTACGAGCAGTACTTC	CASSLEESYEQYF
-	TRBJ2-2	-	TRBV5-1	TGCGCCAGCAGCTTGGTATCGTGGACAGTAAACACCGGGGAGCTGTTTTTT	CASSLVSWTVNTGELFF
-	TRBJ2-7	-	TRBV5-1	TGCGCCAGCAGCTTGGCGGCAGGGGTCCACTACGAGCAGTACTTC	CASSLAAGVHYEQYF
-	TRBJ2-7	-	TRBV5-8	TGTGCCAGCAGCTTGACGGACTCCTACGAGCAGTACTTC	CASSLTDSYEQYF
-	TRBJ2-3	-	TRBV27	TGTGCCAGCAGTTTAGAAGGAGGGTTGAGCACAGATACGCAGTATTTT	CASSLEGGLSTDTQYF
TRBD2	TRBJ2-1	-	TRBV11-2	TGTGCCAGCAGCTTAGTTGTGGCGGGGGGCCTGAGCAATGAGCAGTTCTTC	CASSLVVAGGLSNEQFF
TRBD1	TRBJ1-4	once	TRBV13	TGTGCCAGCAGCGACACCGGGACAGGGGGCTGGGATAATGAAAAACTGTTTTTT	CASSDTGTGGWDNEKLFF
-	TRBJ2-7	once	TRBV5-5	TGTGCCAGCAGCTTGGAATGGGAGATGGGGAAATACGAGCAGTACTTC	CASSLEWEMGKYEQYF
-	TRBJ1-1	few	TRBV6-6	TGTGCCAGCAGCCAAGCACCCAATGAAGCTTTCTTT	CASSQAPNEAFF
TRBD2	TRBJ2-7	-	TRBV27	TGTGCCAGCAGTTTAACGGCGGGAGGAACCTACGAGCAGTACTTC	CASSLTAGGTYEQYF
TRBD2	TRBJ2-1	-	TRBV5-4	TGTGCCAGCAGCCCAGCGGGGGGGGGCTACAATGAGCAGTTCTTC	CASSPAGGGYNEQFF
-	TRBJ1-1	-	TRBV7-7	TGTGCTAGCAGCTTAGCGCAAGCCGGACCGGACACTGAAGCTTTCTTT	CASSLAQAGPDTEAFF
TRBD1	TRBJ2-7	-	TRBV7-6	TGTGCCAGCAGCCAGACAGGGGGCGATTACGAGCAGTACTTC	CASSQTGGDYEQYF
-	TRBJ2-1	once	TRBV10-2	TGCGCCAGCAGTGATTTTTTAGCCTCCGAGTTTCCGTCCGTTGGGTACAATGAGCAGTTCTTC	CASSDFLASEFPSVGYNEQFF
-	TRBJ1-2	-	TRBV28	TGTGCCAGCAATCTACAGGGTTCGGGCTATGGCTACACCTTC	CASNLQGSGYGYTF
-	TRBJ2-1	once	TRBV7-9	TGTGCCAGCAGCCTGGACCCCAATGAGCAGTTCTTC	CASSLDPNEQFF
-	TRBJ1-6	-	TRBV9	TGTGCCAGCAGCGTAGAAGCCACCATAGGGGTTGGTTCACCCCTCCACTTT	CASSVEATIGVGSPLHF
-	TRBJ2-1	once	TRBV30	TGTGCCTCCTTCGAACAGTCGGGTCGGAATGAGCAGTTCTTC	CASFEQSGRNEQFF
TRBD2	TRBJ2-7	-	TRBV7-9	TGTGCCAGCAGCTTCTTCCTGGGACTAGCGGGAGACTACGAGCAGTACTTC	CASSFFLGLAGDYEQYF
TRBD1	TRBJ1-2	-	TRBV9	TGTGCCAGCAGCGAGGGGACAGCGGTGGGCTACACCTTC	CASSEGTAVGYTF
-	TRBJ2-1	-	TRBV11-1	TGTGCCAGCAGCTACGGACTGTACAATGAGCAGTTCTTC	CASSYGLYNEQFF
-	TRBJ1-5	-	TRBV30	TGTGCCTGGAGCCCAGGGTCCGGCAATCAGCCCCAGCATTTT	CAWSPGSGNQPQHF
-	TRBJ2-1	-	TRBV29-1	TGCAGCGTTGTGGTAGTCCCCACAAGCTCCTACAATGAGCAGTTCTTC	CSVVVVPTSSYNEQFF
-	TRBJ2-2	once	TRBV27	TGTGCCAGCAGCTCTACAGGGTACGGCACCGGGGAGCTGTTTTTT	CASSSTGYGTGELFF